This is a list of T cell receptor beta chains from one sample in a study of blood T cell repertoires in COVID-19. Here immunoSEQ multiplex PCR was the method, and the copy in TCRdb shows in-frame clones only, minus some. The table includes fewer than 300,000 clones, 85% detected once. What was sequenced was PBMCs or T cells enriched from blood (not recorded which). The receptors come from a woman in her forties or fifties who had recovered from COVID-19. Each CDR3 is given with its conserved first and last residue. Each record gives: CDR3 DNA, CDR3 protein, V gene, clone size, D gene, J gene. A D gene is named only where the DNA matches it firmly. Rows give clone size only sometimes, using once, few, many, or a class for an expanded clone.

TGTGCCAGTAGTTTGCAGAATAATTCACCCCTCCACTTT	CASSLQNNSPLHF	TRBV19	.	.	TRBJ1-6
TGTGCCAGCAGCGGACTATCTGGAAACACCATATATTTT	CASSGLSGNTIYF	TRBV9	.	.	TRBJ1-3
TGTGCCAGTAGTTCACTACCCGGGACAGAAGAGACCCAGTACTTC	CASSSLPGTEETQYF	TRBV19	.	TRBD1	TRBJ2-5
TGTGCCAGCAGCATTAGCGGGGGAAACTACGAGCAGTACTTC	CASSISGGNYEQYF	TRBV7-8	.	TRBD2	TRBJ2-7
TGCGCCAGCAGTCGAGATTTTACGGGAGGGCCCCACGAGCAGTACTTC	CASSRDFTGGPHEQYF	TRBV5-1	once	TRBD2	TRBJ2-7
TGTGCCAGTAGTATAAATGGAGGGAACTATGGCTACACCTTC	CASSINGGNYGYTF	TRBV19	few	.	TRBJ1-2
TGTGCCAGCAGCCCGCAGCTACAGGTGAACTATGGCTACACCTTC	CASSPQLQVNYGYTF	TRBV3-1/TRBV3-2	.	.	TRBJ1-2
TGTGCCAGCAGCGGGGACAGGGTGGAGAGTAGAAATGGCTACACCTTC	CASSGDRVESRNGYTF	TRBV7-8	.	TRBD1	TRBJ1-2
TGTGCCAGCAGCTTGGGGCTACAGGGAAGGAACACTGAAGCTTTCTTT	CASSLGLQGRNTEAFF	TRBV5-5	.	.	TRBJ1-1
TGTGCCAGCAGTTTATCCCGACAGGGGGCCCAGCATTTT	CASSLSRQGAQHF	TRBV27	.	TRBD1	TRBJ1-5
TGTGCCAGCAGCCCGAACGACAGGGTCGCAAACACCATATATTTT	CASSPNDRVANTIYF	TRBV5-5	.	TRBD1	TRBJ1-3
TGTGCCAGCAGTTACTCTTCCGGGACAGGGGTCTATGGCTACACCTTC	CASSYSSGTGVYGYTF	TRBV6-5	.	TRBD1	TRBJ1-2
TGTGCCAGCAGCCGCCGGACAGGGCACACTGAAGCTTTCTTT	CASSRRTGHTEAFF	TRBV14	.	TRBD1	TRBJ1-1
TGTGCCAGCAGCTTGATTCTAGTAGCGGGGGCCGGAGGGACCGGGGAGCTGTTTTTT	CASSLILVAGAGGTGELFF	TRBV5-4	.	TRBD2	TRBJ2-2
TGTGCCAGCAGATCCTCGCGGGGTGGCTACACCTTC	CASRSSRGGYTF	TRBV2	.	.	TRBJ1-2
TGTGCCTGGAGTTGGGCTAGCGGGAGTTATGAGCAGTTCTTC	CAWSWASGSYEQFF	TRBV30	once	TRBD2	TRBJ2-1
TGTGCCAGCAGCACATCCGGGACTACCTACGGGGCCTACGAGCAGTACTTC	CASSTSGTTYGAYEQYF	TRBV7-2	few	TRBD2	TRBJ2-7
TGTGCCACCAGTGACTACTTCCAAGATCAGCCCCAGCATTTT	CATSDYFQDQPQHF	TRBV24-1	.	.	TRBJ1-5
TGTGCCAGCAGCCAAGATTTACAGGTTGAAGCTTTCTTT	CASSQDLQVEAFF	TRBV14	once	.	TRBJ1-1
TGTGCCAGCAGCATCGCAGCAGGGTATGGCTACACCTTC	CASSIAAGYGYTF	TRBV9	.	.	TRBJ1-2
TGCGCCAGCAGTGAGTCAGGACAGCAAGAGACCCAGTACTTC	CASSESGQQETQYF	TRBV10-1	.	.	TRBJ2-5
TGTGCCAGCACTCCAAGACAGCTCGGTGAGCAGTTCTTC	CASTPRQLGEQFF	TRBV25-1	.	.	TRBJ2-1
TGTGCCAGCAGCTTATCGATCCTGAGCTCTGGAAACACCATATATTTT	CASSLSILSSGNTIYF	TRBV5-8	.	.	TRBJ1-3
TGTGCCAGCAGGATAGCGGGAGGGCCTCTTCCCTACGAGCAGTACTTC	CASRIAGGPLPYEQYF	TRBV13	.	TRBD2	TRBJ2-7
TGTGCCAGCAGTGACAGATACGAGCAGTACTTC	CASSDRYEQYF	TRBV27	.	.	TRBJ2-7
TGTGCCAGCAGTTTGTCGTGGGCCTCCTATGGCTACACCTTC	CASSLSWASYGYTF	TRBV27	.	.	TRBJ1-2
TGTGCCAGCAGTTTAATCAGCGGACCGAACACCGGGGAGCTGTTTTTT	CASSLISGPNTGELFF	TRBV27	.	.	TRBJ2-2
TGCGCCAGCTCAGGTTCGGGGGGAAACTATGGCTACACCTTC	CASSGSGGNYGYTF	TRBV5-1	.	.	TRBJ1-2
TGTGCCAGCAGCTCCAACAGGGGGGGCACAGATACGCAGTATTTT	CASSSNRGGTDTQYF	TRBV7-6	.	TRBD1	TRBJ2-3
TGTGCCAGCAGCTTAGTAATGAACACTGAAGCTTTCTTT	CASSLVMNTEAFF	TRBV7-9	.	.	TRBJ1-1
TGTGCCAGCAGAACGATAGCGGGAGCCTACAATGAGCAGTTCTTC	CASRTIAGAYNEQFF	TRBV6-4	few	TRBD2	TRBJ2-1
TGTGCCACCAGCAGAGAAGGGACAGGGGTCTACGAGCAGTACTTC	CATSREGTGVYEQYF	TRBV15	.	TRBD1	TRBJ2-7
TGCAGTGCTAGTAACCAGGGGGGTACGGACAATCAGCCCCAGCATTTT	CSASNQGGTDNQPQHF	TRBV20-1	.	TRBD1	TRBJ1-5
TGTGCCTGGGAGACAGGGTACTCCTACGAGCAGTACTTC	CAWETGYSYEQYF	TRBV30	.	TRBD1	TRBJ2-7
TGTGCCAGCAGCTTGGGGGGCCCTAGCGGTATAGCCAAAAACATTCAGTACTTC	CASSLGGPSGIAKNIQYF	TRBV5-4	.	TRBD2	TRBJ2-4
TGTGCCAGCAGCCGACTAGGAACGGAGACCCAGTACTTC	CASSRLGTETQYF	TRBV7-3	.	.	TRBJ2-5
TGTGCCAGCAGCGAGACGGGACTCCCCGTTCAGACCCAGTACTTC	CASSETGLPVQTQYF	TRBV2	.	.	TRBJ2-5
TGCGCCAGCAGTCGACAGCAACCCAGCTCCTATAATTCACCCCTCCACTTT	CASSRQQPSSYNSPLHF	TRBV5-1	.	.	TRBJ1-6
TGTGCCAGCAGTGAACGGCTAGATGGGGAGACCCAGTACTTC	CASSERLDGETQYF	TRBV2	.	.	TRBJ2-5
TGTGCCAGCAGCTTGGTAGGACAGGGTCGCTACGAGCAGTACTTC	CASSLVGQGRYEQYF	TRBV5-6	.	TRBD1	TRBJ2-7
TGTGCCAGCAGTCTAAGGGGAGGGGAGAACACTGAAGCTTTCTTT	CASSLRGGENTEAFF	TRBV2	.	.	TRBJ1-1
TGCGCCAGCAGCCAACAGGGGATCTCTGGAAACACCATATATTTT	CASSQQGISGNTIYF	TRBV5-1	.	TRBD1	TRBJ1-3
TGCGCCAGCAGTGCGGGACAGGGTTTACCTGAAGCTTTCTTT	CASSAGQGLPEAFF	TRBV5-1	once	TRBD1	TRBJ1-1
TGTGCCAGCAGCCCATTAGCCGGGACAGGCCGGAGGGAAAAACTGTTTTTT	CASSPLAGTGRREKLFF	TRBV7-6	.	TRBD1	TRBJ1-4